The TCR beta chain described here comes from a study of cytomegalovirus exposure and HLA in healthy donors. Whole-study findings and limits: Under in vitro conditions, a few CMV-associated chains were confirmed as specific for CMV antigens.

The PCR made use of 60 Vbeta and 13 Jbeta primers. Clones were read by immunoSEQ multiplex PCR, and TCRdb kept only the in-frame ones, dropping some. The sample lists approximately 150,000 clones, roughly 80% seen once, with approximately 2.4% in the top ten. Comments on this clone: What it recognizes is unknown.

The specimen was PBMCs. This receptor was identified in a female donor in good health and CMV-seronegative.

This CDR3 reads CSVGDRAGNQPQHF. CDR3 nucleotides: TGCAGCGTGGGGGACAGGGCGGGCAATCAGCCCCAGCATTTT. This chain uses TRBV29-1 with TRBJ1-5; 9 bases match TRBD1. The trim removed 6 bases at V and 2 bases at J, leaving 5 bases unmatched. The CDR3 has 14 amino acids. Germline V CDR1 and CDR2: SQVTM, ANQGSEA. The complete variable domain, with remaining parts taken from reference TRBV29-1 and TRBJ1-5, reads SAVISQKPSRDICQRGTSLTIQCQVDSQVTMMFWYRQQPGQSLTLIATANQGSEATYESGFVIDKFPISRPNLTFSTLTVSNMSPEDSSIYLCSVGDRAGNQPQHFGDGTRLSIL.